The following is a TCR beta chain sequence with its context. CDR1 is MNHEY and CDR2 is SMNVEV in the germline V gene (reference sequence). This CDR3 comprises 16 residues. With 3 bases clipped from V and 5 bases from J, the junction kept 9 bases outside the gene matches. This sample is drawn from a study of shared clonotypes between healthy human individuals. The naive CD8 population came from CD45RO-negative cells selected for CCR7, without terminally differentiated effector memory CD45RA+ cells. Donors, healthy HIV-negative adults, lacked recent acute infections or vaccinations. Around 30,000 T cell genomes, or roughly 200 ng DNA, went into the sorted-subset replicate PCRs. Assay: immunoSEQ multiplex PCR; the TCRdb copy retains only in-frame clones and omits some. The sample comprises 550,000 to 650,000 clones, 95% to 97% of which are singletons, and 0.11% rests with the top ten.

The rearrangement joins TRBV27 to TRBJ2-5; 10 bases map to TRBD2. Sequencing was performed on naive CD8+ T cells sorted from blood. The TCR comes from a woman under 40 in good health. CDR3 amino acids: CASSFLSSGRGETQYF. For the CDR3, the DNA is TGTGCCAGCAGTTTCCTTTCTAGCGGGAGAGGGGAGACCCAGTACTTC.